This T cell receptor beta chain was obtained from a study of T-cell reconstitution after alpha-beta-depleted transplantation in children. TCRbeta library construction was performed incorporating unique molecular identifiers. TCRdb re-called the PCR reads with MiXCR, one entry per CDR3 protein. Of about 870,000 distinct CDR3 sequences listed, around 17% were seen once; the top ten hold 5%. This clonotype was seen more than once but under ten times. The target antigen is unknown. The ends lost 6 bases at V and 0 bases at J; junction bases unmatched: 5. This CDR3 contains 14 residues. Germline V gene data show CDR1 as DFQATT and CDR2 as SNEGSKA (reference sequence). Study-level points and caveats: Newly produced T cells mostly provided counts and TCRbeta diversity after one year, as hyperexpanded clones declined. The origin of alpha-beta T cells about two months after transplant was reportedly several hundred expanded graft clones. For some patients, TCRbeta diversity was high at day 60 because of recipient T cells and thymic progenitors that survived.

The TCR comes from a male patient aged 5 to 17 who had a stem cell transplant for acute lymphoblastic leukemia, so the T cells may come from the graft donor. The sample was PBMCs, mostly from graft donor cells, taken 360 days after TCRalphabeta/CD19-depleted stem cell transplant. The V gene is TRBV20-1, the J gene TRBJ2-7, with 10 bases fitting TRBD2. DNA of the CDR3: TGCAGTGCCCAACTAGCGGGATACTCCTACGAGCAGTACTTC. This sequence encodes CSAQLAGYSYEQYF.